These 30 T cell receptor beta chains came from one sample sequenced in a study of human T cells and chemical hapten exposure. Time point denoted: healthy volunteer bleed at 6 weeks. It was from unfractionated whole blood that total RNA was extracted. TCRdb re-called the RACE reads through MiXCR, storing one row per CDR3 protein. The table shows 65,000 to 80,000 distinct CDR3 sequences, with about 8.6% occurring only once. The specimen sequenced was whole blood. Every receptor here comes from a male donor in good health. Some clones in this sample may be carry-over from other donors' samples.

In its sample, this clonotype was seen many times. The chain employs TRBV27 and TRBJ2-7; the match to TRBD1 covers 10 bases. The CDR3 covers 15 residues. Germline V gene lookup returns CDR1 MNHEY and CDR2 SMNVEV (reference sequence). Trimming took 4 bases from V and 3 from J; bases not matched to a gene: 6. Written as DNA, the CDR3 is TGTGCCAGCAGTTCAAGGACAGGGGGTAGCTACGAGCAGTACTTC. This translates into CASSSRTGGSYEQYF.

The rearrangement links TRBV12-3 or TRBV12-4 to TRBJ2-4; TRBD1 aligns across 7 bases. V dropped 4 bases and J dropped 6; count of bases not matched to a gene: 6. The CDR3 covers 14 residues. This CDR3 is CASSSSRQGNIQYF. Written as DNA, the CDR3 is TGTGCCAGCAGTTCCTCCCGACAGGGAAACATTCAGTACTTC.

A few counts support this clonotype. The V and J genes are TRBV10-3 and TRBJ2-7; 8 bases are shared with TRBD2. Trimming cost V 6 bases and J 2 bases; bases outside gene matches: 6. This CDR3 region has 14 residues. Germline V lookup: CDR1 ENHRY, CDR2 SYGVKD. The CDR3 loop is CAIRSRGGTYEQYF. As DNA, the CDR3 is TGTGCCATCAGGTCTCGGGGGGGGACCTACGAGCAGTACTTC.

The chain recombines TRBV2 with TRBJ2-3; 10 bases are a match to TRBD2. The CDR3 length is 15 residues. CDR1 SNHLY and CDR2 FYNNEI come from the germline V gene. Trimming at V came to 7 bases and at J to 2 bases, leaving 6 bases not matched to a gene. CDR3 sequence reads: CASIYGTSDTDTQYF. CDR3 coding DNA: TGTGCCAGCATTTACGGGACTAGCGACACAGATACGCAGTATTTT.

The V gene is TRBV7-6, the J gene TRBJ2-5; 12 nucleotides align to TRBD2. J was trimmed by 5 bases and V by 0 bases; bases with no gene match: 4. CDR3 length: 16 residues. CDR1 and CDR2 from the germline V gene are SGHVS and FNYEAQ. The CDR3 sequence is CASSLALAGGSETQYF. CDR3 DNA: TGTGCCAGCAGCTTAGCGCTAGCGGGGGGGTCTGAGACCCAGTACTTC.

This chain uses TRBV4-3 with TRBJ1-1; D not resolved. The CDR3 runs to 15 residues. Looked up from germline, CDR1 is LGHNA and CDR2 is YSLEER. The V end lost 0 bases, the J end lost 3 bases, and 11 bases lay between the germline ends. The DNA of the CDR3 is TGCGCCAGCAGCCAAGATGCGGGCCGGGACACTGAAGCTTTCTTT. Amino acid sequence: CASSQDAGRDTEAFF.

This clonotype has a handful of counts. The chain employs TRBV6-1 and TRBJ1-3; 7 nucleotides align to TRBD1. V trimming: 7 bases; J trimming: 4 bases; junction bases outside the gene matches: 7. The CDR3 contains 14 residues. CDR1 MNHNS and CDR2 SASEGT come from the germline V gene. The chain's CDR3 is CASTLRDRGNTIYF. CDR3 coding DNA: TGTGCCAGCACCCTCCGGGACAGAGGAAACACCATATATTTT.

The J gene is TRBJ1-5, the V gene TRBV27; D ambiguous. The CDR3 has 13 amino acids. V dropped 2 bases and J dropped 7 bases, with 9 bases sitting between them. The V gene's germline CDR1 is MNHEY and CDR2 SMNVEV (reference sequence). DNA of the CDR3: TGTGCCAGCAGTTTAACGGGTTACCAGCCCCAGCATTTT. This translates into CASSLTGYQPQHF.

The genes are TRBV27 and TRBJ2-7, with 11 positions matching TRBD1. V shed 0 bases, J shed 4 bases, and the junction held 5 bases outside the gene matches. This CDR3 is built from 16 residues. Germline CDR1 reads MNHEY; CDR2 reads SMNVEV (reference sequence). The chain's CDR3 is CASSLSLGQGVYEQYF. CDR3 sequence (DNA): TGTGCCAGCAGTTTATCGCTGGGACAGGGGGTATACGAGCAGTACTTC.

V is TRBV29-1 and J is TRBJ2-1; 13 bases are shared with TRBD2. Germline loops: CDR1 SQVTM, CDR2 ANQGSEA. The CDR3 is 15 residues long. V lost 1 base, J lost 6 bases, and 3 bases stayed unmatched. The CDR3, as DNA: TGCAGCGTTGAAGGGGGGACTAGCGGGGTCAATGAGCAGTTCTTC. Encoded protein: CSVEGGTSGVNEQFF.

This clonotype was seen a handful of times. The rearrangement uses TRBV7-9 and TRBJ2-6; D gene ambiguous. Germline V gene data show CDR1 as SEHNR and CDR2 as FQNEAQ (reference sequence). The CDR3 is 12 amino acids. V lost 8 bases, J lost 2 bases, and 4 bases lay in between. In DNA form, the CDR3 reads TGTGCCAGCGGAGCTGGGGCCAACGTCCTGACTTTC. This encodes CASGAGANVLTF.

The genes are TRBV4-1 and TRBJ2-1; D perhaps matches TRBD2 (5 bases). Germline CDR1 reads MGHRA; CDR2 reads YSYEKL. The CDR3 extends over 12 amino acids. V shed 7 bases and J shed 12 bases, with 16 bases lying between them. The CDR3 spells CASNSAGEGQFF. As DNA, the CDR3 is TGCGCCAGCAACTCTGCAGGTGAGGGGCAGTTCTTC.

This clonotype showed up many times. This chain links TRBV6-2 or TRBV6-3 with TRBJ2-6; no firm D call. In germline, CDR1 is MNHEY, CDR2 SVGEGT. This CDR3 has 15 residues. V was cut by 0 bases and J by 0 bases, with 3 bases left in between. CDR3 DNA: TGTGCCAGCAGTTACTCGAGCTCTGGGGCCAACGTCCTGACTTTC. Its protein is CASSYSSSGANVLTF.

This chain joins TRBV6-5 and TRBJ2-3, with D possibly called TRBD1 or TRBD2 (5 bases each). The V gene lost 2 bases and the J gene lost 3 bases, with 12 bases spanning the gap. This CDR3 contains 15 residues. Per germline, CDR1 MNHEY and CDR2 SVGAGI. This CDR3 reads CASSYGGDGTDTQYF. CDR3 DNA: TGTGCCAGCAGTTACGGGGGAGATGGGACAGATACGCAGTATTTT.

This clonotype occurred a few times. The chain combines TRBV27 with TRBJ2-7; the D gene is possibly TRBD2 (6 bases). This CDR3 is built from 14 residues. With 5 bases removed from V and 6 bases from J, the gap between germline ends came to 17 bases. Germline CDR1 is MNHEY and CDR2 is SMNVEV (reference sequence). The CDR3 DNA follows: TGTGCCAGCAGTCCCCGGGCCGCGGAGGGCGAGCAGTACTTC. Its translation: CASSPRAAEGEQYF.

CDR3 nucleotides: TGCAGTGCCAAACCAGGGGACTACGAGCAGTACTTC. It translates to CSAKPGDYEQYF. The V gene is TRBV20-1, the J gene TRBJ2-7; TRBD1 might be the D (6 bases). The germline V gene encodes CDR1 DFQATT and CDR2 SNEGSKA (reference sequence). V gave up 6 bases and J gave up 3 bases, with 12 bases separating them. This CDR3 spans 12 amino acids.

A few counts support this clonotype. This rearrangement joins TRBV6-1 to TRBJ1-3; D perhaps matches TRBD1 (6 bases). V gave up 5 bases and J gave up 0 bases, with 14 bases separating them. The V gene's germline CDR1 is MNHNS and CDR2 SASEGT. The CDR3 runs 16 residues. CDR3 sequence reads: CASSPLDSSSGNTIYF. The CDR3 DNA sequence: TGTGCCAGCAGTCCTCTGGACAGCTCCTCTGGAAACACCATATATTTT.

The DNA for the CDR3 is TGTGCCAGCAGGACTAGGGGGAAGGCTAATGAAAAACTGTTTTTT. This sequence encodes CASRTRGKANEKLFF. The rearrangement uses TRBV6-5 and TRBJ1-4; TRBD1 might be the D (6 bases). Germline V gives CDR1 MNHEY, CDR2 SVGAGI. The CDR3 totals 15 residues. Trimming removed 6 bases at V and 3 bases at J, with 14 bases between.

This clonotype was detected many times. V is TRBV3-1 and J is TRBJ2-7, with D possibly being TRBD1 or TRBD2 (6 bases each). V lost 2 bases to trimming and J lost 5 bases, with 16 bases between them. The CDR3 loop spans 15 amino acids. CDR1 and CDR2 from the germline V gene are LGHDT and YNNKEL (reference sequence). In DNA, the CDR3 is TGTGCCAGCAGCCAAAACGGGGGCCTGTCGGACGAGCAGTACTTC. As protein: CASSQNGGLSDEQYF.

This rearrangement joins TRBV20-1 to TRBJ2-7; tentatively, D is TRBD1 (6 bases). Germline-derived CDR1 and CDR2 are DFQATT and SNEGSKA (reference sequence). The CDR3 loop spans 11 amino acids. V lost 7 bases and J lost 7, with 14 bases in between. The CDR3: CSVRDTPEQYF. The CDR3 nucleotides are TGCAGTGTCAGGGACACTCCGGAGCAGTACTTC.

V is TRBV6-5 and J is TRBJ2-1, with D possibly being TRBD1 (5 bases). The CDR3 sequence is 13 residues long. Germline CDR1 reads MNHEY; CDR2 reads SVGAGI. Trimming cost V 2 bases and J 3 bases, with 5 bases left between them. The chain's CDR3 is CASSYDSYNEQFF. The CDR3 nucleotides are TGTGCCAGCAGTTACGACAGCTACAATGAGCAGTTCTTC.

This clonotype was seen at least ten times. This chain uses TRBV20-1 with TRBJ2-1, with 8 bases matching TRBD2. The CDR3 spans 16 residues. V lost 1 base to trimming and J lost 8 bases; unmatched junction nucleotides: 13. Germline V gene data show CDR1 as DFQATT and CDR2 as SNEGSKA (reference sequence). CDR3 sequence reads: CSARGGLNGRADEQFF. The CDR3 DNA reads TGCAGTGCTAGAGGGGGACTTAACGGGAGGGCCGATGAGCAGTTCTTC.

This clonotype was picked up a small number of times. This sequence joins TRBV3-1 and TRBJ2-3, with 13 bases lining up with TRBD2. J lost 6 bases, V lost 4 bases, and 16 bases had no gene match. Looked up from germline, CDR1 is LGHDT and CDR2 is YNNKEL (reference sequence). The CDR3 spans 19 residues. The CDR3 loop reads CASSRLPRTSGSVSDTQYF. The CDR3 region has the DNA TGTGCCAGCAGCCGACTCCCTAGGACTAGCGGGAGCGTCTCCGATACGCAGTATTTT.

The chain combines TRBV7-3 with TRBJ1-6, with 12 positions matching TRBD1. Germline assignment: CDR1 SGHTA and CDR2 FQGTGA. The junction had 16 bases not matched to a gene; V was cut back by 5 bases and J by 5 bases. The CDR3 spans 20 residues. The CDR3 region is CASSPTWGTGGGVDNSPLHF. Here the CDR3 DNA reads TGTGCCAGCAGCCCGACTTGGGGGACAGGGGGCGGGGTAGATAATTCACCCCTCCACTTT.

This CDR3 is CSVEGGATNEKLFF. As DNA, the CDR3 is TGCAGCGTTGAAGGGGGAGCAACTAATGAAAAACTGTTTTTT. The rearrangement joins TRBV29-1 to TRBJ1-4; no reliable D call. V shed 1 base and J shed 0 bases, with 6 bases lying between them. The CDR3 runs to 14 residues. Germline assignment: CDR1 SQVTM and CDR2 ANQGSEA.

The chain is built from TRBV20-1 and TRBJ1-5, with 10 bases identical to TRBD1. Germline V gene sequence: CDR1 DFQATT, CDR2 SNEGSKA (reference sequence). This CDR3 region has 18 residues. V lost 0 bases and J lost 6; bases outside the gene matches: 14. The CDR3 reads CSARDLRPGQGFRQPQHF. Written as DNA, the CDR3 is TGCAGTGCTAGAGATCTGAGGCCGGGACAGGGGTTTCGTCAGCCCCAGCATTTT.

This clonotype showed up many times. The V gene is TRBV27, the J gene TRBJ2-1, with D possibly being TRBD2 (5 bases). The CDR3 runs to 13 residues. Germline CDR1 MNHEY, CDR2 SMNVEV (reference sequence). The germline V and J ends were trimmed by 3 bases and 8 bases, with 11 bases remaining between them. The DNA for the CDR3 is TGTGCCAGCAGTTTGGACTTCTCCTATGAGCAGTTCTTC. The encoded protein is CASSLDFSYEQFF.

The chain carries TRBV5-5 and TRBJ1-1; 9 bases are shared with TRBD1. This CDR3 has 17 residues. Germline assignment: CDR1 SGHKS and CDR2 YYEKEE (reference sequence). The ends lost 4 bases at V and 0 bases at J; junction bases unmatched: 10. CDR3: CASSPIQGAYLNTEAFF. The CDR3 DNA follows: TGTGCCAGCAGCCCTATACAGGGGGCCTATTTGAACACTGAAGCTTTCTTT.

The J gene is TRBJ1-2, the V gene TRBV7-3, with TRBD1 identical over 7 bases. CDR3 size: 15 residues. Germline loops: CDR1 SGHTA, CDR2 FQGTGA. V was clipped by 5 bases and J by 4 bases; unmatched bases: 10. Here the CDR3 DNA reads TGTGCCAGCAGCCCGGCGGACAGGTTTTCCTATGGCTACACCTTC. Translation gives CASSPADRFSYGYTF.

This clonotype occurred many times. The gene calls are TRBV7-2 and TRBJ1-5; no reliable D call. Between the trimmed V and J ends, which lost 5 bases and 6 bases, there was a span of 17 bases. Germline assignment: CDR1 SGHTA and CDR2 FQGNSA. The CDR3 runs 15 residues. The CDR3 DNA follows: TGTGCCAGCAGCCCCCTAATTGGGTCAGGTCAGCCCCAGCATTTT. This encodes CASSPLIGSGQPQHF.